This TCR beta chain was retrieved from a study of blood T cell repertoires in COVID-19. Study information: The United States, Italy and Spain supplied acute and convalescent COVID-19 samples. Sample material is recorded as cDNA or gDNA derived from T cells, B-cell-depleted T cells, or PBMCs.

In the authors' methods: Reference gene primers were amplified, and this amplification served to estimate nucleated cell counts. Method: immunoSEQ multiplex PCR; TCRdb's copy keeps in-frame clones and lacks some. The V and J calls and the clone size are those of that table, but D and trimming were determined from the DNA. The table lists about 100,000 clones, around four fifths of them singletons. The J segment lost 5 bases and the V segment lost 5 bases, leaving 11 bases of the junction unmatched. In germline, CDR1 is SGHNT, CDR2 YENEEA. The length of the CDR3 is 17 residues. The chain has TRBV11-3 and TRBJ2-3, with 12 nucleotides matching TRBD2. The sequencing input was peripheral blood. The origin of this receptor is a man between 45 and 60 years old with active or convalescent COVID-19. This CDR3 reads CASSTNPSGRAKDTQYF. CDR3 nucleotide sequence: TGTGCCAGCAGCACCAACCCTAGCGGGAGGGCCAAAGATACGCAGTATTTT.